These 25 T cell receptor beta chains came from one sample sequenced in a study of PD-1 blockade in classical Hodgkin lymphoma. TCRdb's copy holds only in-frame clones and misses some; the assay was immunoSEQ multiplex PCR. The sample comprises 130,000 to 150,000 clones, about four fifths of which are singletons, and roughly 9.2% rests with the top ten. All the patients suffered relapse after autologous stem cell transplantation, and brentuximab vedotin exposure differed. The sequences come from peripheral blood mononuclear cells (PBMCs), collected before the second cycle of nivolumab. Receptor source: a human donor with classical Hodgkin lymphoma.

The chain links TRBV27 to TRBJ2-5; TRBD1 matches 8 bases. The CDR3 is made up of 15 amino acids. The junction had 8 bases not matched to a gene; V was cut back by 5 bases and J by 3 bases. The V gene's germline CDR1 is MNHEY and CDR2 SMNVEV (reference sequence). Written as DNA, the CDR3 is TGTGCCAGCAGTCCACGGACAGGGCCTAAAGAGACCCAGTACTTC. Translated, it gives CASSPRTGPKETQYF.

The rearrangement joins TRBV6-5 to TRBJ2-7, with D possibly TRBD2 on 6 matching bases. The V end was cut by 6 bases, the J end by 4 bases, with 16 bases between. From germline, CDR1 is MNHEY and CDR2 SVGAGI. This CDR3 spans 14 amino acids. The CDR3 region is CASRARRSGYEQYF. The CDR3 bases are TGTGCCAGCAGGGCCCGGAGGAGCGGGTACGAGCAGTACTTC.

This sequence joins TRBV28 and TRBJ2-7; 12 bases map to TRBD2. V lost 2 bases and J lost 0; bases outside the gene matches: 5. CDR1 MDHEN and CDR2 SYDVKM come from the germline V gene. The CDR3 is 17 amino acids. The CDR3 bases are TGTGCCAGCAGTTTACTCCTAGCGGGGGGGGACTCCTACGAGCAGTACTTC. Its protein is CASSLLLAGGDSYEQYF. Variable domain in full (rest from reference TRBV28 and TRBJ2-7): DVKVTQSSRYLVKRTGEKVFLECVQDMDHENMFWYRQDPGLGLRLIYFSYDVKMKEKGDIPEGYSVSREKKERFSLILESASTNQTSMYLCASSLLLAGGDSYEQYFGPGTRLTVT.

This clone was seen at least ten times. The chain combines TRBV19 with TRBJ1-1; D is ambiguous. This CDR3 spans 13 amino acids. Germline CDR1 and CDR2: LNHDA and SQIVND (reference sequence). Trimming cost V 5 bases and J 5 bases, with 12 bases left between them. The CDR3 nucleotides are TGTGCCAGTAGTCTGGTCGAGGGTACTGAAGCTTTCTTT. Translated, it gives CASSLVEGTEAFF.

The V and J genes are TRBV5-6 and TRBJ2-3; 8 bases are a match to TRBD1. Germline V gene sequence: CDR1 SGHDT, CDR2 YYEEEE. The ends lost 4 bases at V and 4 bases at J; junction bases unmatched: 11. The length of the CDR3 is 16 residues. The CDR3 sequence is CASSTTDRDESDTQYF. The CDR3 nucleotides read TGTGCCAGCAGCACCACGGACAGGGATGAATCAGATACGCAGTATTTT.

In this sample, this clone turned up a few times. V gene TRBV7-6 combines with J gene TRBJ2-3; possibly TRBD1 for D (5 bases). V was clipped by 1 base and J by 2 bases, with 7 bases between them. Germline-derived CDR1 and CDR2 are SGHVS and FNYEAQ. The CDR3 is made up of 14 amino acids. CDR3 in amino acids: CASSLEGYTDTQYF. CDR3 nucleotide sequence: TGTGCCAGCAGCTTAGAGGGGTACACAGATACGCAGTATTTT.

The chain combines TRBV21-1 with TRBJ1-4. TRBV21-1 is listed as a pseudogene. This CDR3 has 17 residues. The CDR3 DNA reads TGTGCCAGCAGCAAAGCGAACCAGAGTGCAACTAATGAAAAACTGTTTTTT. This translates into CASSKANQSATNEKLFF.

This sequence joins TRBV6-5 and TRBJ2-7; TRBD1 aligns across 9 bases. CDR3 length: 14 residues. CDR1 is MNHEY and CDR2 is SVGAGI in the germline V gene. The junction had 6 bases not matched to a gene; V was cut back by 6 bases and J by 3 bases. The CDR3 region is CASSTGGNIYEQYF. CDR3 DNA: TGTGCCAGCAGCACAGGGGGCAATATCTACGAGCAGTACTTC.

CDR3 nucleotide sequence: TGTGCCAGCAGCTTGTGGGAGGAAGGAAACACCATATATTTT. This gives the protein CASSLWEEGNTIYF. J is TRBJ1-3 and V is TRBV5-4; D not certain. CDR1 is SGHNT, CDR2 YYREEE, per germline (reference sequence). The CDR3 is 14 amino acids. The V and J ends lost 1 base and 4 bases respectively, with 9 bases between them.

This rearrangement joins TRBV19 to TRBJ2-3, with a tentative D call TRBD2 (5 bases). Germline loops: CDR1 LNHDA, CDR2 SQIVND (reference sequence). This CDR3 is built from 15 residues. The ends were cut back, 7 bases at V and 4 bases at J, with 18 bases in the middle. The CDR3 region is CASTREGRVADTQYF. The CDR3 region has the DNA TGTGCCAGTACCAGAGAGGGTCGGGTGGCAGATACGCAGTATTTT. Based on the CDR3 plus reference TRBV19 and TRBJ2-3, the full variable domain is DGGITQSPKYLFRKEGQNVTLSCEQNLNHDAMYWYRQDPGQGLRLIYYSQIVNDFQKGDIAEGYSVSREKKESFPLTVTSAQKNPTAFYLCASTREGRVADTQYFGPGTRLTVL.

The V and J genes are TRBV6-1 and TRBJ2-3; 7 positions agree with TRBD1. After removal of 6 bases from V and 6 bases from J, the junction contained 9 bases not matched to a gene. This CDR3 has 14 amino acids. Per the germline V gene, CDR1 is MNHNS and CDR2 is SASEGT. The CDR3 is CASRTGTATDTQYF. The CDR3 nucleotides are TGTGCCAGCAGAACCGGGACAGCAACCGATACGCAGTATTTT.

Details on this clone: Distinct nucleotide sequences in the sample also encode this CDR3. The J gene is TRBJ1-5, the V gene TRBV28; D gene uncertain. Germline CDR1 is MDHEN and CDR2 is SYDVKM. This CDR3 has 12 residues. Trimming cost V 2 bases and J 4 bases, with 3 bases left between them. The CDR3 loop reads CASSLGNQPQHF. The CDR3 region has the DNA TGTGCCAGCAGTTTAGGGAATCAGCCCCAGCATTTT.

J is TRBJ2-1 and V is TRBV7-9; D is uncertain. V gave up 1 base and J gave up 5 bases, with 12 bases separating them. Germline V gives CDR1 SEHNR, CDR2 FQNEAQ (reference sequence). The CDR3 length is 15 residues. CDR3 sequence: CASSLGVVSHNEQFF. The CDR3 DNA reads as TGTGCCAGCAGCTTAGGGGTAGTTTCCCACAATGAGCAGTTCTTC.

This clone was observed many times. This chain links TRBV9 with TRBJ2-1; 7 bases line up with TRBD2. The CDR3 has 15 amino acids. V trimming: 3 bases; J trimming: 3 bases; junction bases outside the gene matches: 6. CDR1 and CDR2 from the germline V gene are SGDLS and YYNGEE. The CDR3 DNA reads as TGTGCCAGCAGCGCTGGACTAGTTAGCTACAATGAGCAGTTCTTC. Protein product: CASSAGLVSYNEQFF.

This clone appeared a few times. This rearrangement joins TRBV7-9 to TRBJ2-7; no clear D gene. The V gene lost 2 bases and the J gene lost 1 base, with 15 bases spanning the gap. The CDR3 extends over 16 amino acids. Germline loops: CDR1 SEHNR, CDR2 FQNEAQ (reference sequence). The CDR3 region is CASSLSRLYVSYEQYF. CDR3 coding DNA: TGTGCCAGCAGCTTATCTCGCCTATACGTATCCTACGAGCAGTACTTC.

V and J are TRBV27 and TRBJ1-1; D is ambiguous. Germline V gene sequence: CDR1 MNHEY, CDR2 SMNVEV (reference sequence). The germline V and J ends were trimmed by 3 bases and 2 bases, with 25 bases remaining between them. The CDR3 is 19 amino acids. The CDR3 loop is CASSFLYAGREVRNTEAFF. CDR3 sequence (DNA): TGTGCCAGCAGTTTTTTGTACGCGGGGAGGGAGGTCCGAAACACTGAAGCTTTCTTT.

The count of this clone is one. This chain joins TRBV7-6 and TRBJ1-1; possible D gene TRBD1, 6 bases. Germline loops: CDR1 SGHVS, CDR2 FNYEAQ. The CDR3 is made up of 16 amino acids. The germline V and J ends were trimmed by 1 base and 0 bases, with 12 bases remaining between them. Here the CDR3 DNA reads TGTGCCAGCAGCTTAGACGCCGGGGGGCTGAACACTGAAGCTTTCTTT. It translates to CASSLDAGGLNTEAFF. Drawing the rest from reference TRBV7-6 and TRBJ1-1, the complete variable domain is GAGVSQSPRYKVTKRGQDVALRCDPISGHVSLYWYRQALGQGPEFLTYFNYEAQQDKSGLPNDRFSAERPEGSISTLTIQRTEQRDSAMYRCASSLDAGGLNTEAFFGQGTRLTVV.

This clone was observed a few times. The V gene is TRBV6-6, the J gene TRBJ2-2, with D unclear. The length of the CDR3 is 15 residues. The germline V gene encodes CDR1 MNHNY and CDR2 SVGAGI (reference sequence). Between the trimmed V and J ends, which lost 3 bases and 0 bases, there was a span of 8 bases. As DNA, the CDR3 is TGTGCCAGCAGTTATGTGAAGGCGAACACCGGGGAGCTGTTTTTT. Translation gives CASSYVKANTGELFF.

The genes are TRBV4-1 and TRBJ2-7; D possibly corresponds to TRBD2 (6 bases). The CDR3 spans 15 residues. Looked up from germline, CDR1 is MGHRA and CDR2 is YSYEKL. The V and J ends lost 3 bases and 6 bases respectively, with 18 bases between them. Here the CDR3 reads CASSHVRSGGIEQYF. The DNA for the CDR3 is TGCGCCAGCAGCCATGTTCGAAGCGGAGGGATCGAGCAGTACTTC.

The rearrangement uses TRBV7-2 and TRBJ1-2; D call uncertain. V was trimmed by 4 bases and J by 7 bases, leaving 19 bases between them. Germline V gene lookup returns CDR1 SGHTA and CDR2 FQGNSA. The CDR3 spans 15 residues. The CDR3 DNA reads TGTGCCAGCAGCTACTCGCGGAACAGTTTAGGTGGCTACACCTTC. This translates into CASSYSRNSLGGYTF. Together with reference TRBV7-2 and TRBJ1-2, the CDR3 gives the full variable domain: GAGVSQSPSNKVTEKGKDVELRCDPISGHTALYWYRQSLGQGLEFLIYFQGNSAPDKSGLPSDRFSAERTGGSVSTLTIQRTQQEDSAVYLCASSYSRNSLGGYTFGSGTRLTVV.

This chain uses TRBV29-1 with TRBJ2-5, with TRBD1 identical over 7 bases. This CDR3 is 12 amino acids long. The germline gives CDR1 SQVTM, CDR2 ANQGSEA. V shed 7 bases and J 2 bases; nucleotides not matched to a gene: 4. Here the CDR3 reads CSATGWQETQYF. Written as DNA, the CDR3 is TGCAGCGCGACAGGGTGGCAAGAGACCCAGTACTTC.

The table lists this clone with a few counts. The chain is built from TRBV6-5 and TRBJ2-5; the match to TRBD1 covers 10 bases. The CDR3 runs 15 residues. Unmatched junction bases numbered 9, after V lost 6 bases and J lost 5 bases. CDR1 and CDR2 (germline): MNHEY, SVGAGI. CDR3 sequence (DNA): TGTGCCAGCAGCCCTACCGGGGGACAGGGGGAGACCCAGTACTTC. Amino acid sequence: CASSPTGGQGETQYF.

Here the CDR3 DNA reads TGCAGCGGGGGGACGGGGGCACTGGGAGCTTTCTTT. This sequence encodes CSGGTGALGAFF. The chain is built from TRBV29-1 and TRBJ1-1, with D possibly matching TRBD1 (6 bases). Germline V CDR1 and CDR2: SQVTM, ANQGSEA. The CDR3 runs 12 residues. The germline V and J ends were trimmed by 7 bases and 10 bases, with 19 bases remaining between them.

This clone was picked up one time. This chain joins TRBV18 and TRBJ2-7; 8 bases agree with TRBD1. CDR1 is KGHSH and CDR2 is LQKENI in the germline V gene. The V gene end was trimmed by 2 bases and the J gene end by 2 bases; junction bases not matched to a gene: 5. The length of the CDR3 is 15 residues. The CDR3 loop reads CASSPGQGPTYEQYF. The CDR3 coding sequence is TGTGCCAGCTCACCAGGACAGGGTCCTACCTACGAGCAGTACTTC.

In its sample, this clone was seen once. This chain joins TRBV5-4 and TRBJ2-7; 9 bases map to TRBD1. The V and J ends lost 3 bases and 3 bases, in that order; junction bases with no gene match: 4. Germline lookup yields CDR1 SGHNT and CDR2 YYREEE (reference sequence). CDR3 length equals 14 residues. The chain's CDR3 is CASSSTGGRYEQYF. The CDR3 DNA follows: TGTGCCAGCAGCTCGACAGGGGGGCGCTACGAGCAGTACTTC.